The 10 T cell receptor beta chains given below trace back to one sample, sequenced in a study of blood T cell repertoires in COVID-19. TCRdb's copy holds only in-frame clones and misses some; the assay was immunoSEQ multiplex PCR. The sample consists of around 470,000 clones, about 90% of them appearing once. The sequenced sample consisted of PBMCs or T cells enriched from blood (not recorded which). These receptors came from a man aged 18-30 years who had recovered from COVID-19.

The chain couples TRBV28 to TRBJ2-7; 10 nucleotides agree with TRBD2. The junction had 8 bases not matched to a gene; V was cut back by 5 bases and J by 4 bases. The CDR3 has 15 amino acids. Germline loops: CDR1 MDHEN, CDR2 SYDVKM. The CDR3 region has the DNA TGTGCCAGCAGTCTACTAGCGGGGTCCCTTTACGAGCAGTACTTC. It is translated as CASSLLAGSLYEQYF.

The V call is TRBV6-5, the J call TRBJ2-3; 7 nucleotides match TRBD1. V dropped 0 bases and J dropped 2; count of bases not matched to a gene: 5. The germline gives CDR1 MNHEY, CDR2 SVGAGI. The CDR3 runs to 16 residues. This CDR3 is CASSYSRTGHTDTQYF. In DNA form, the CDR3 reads TGTGCCAGCAGTTACTCGAGGACAGGCCACACAGATACGCAGTATTTT.

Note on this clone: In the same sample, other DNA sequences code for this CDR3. The DNA of the CDR3 is TGTGCCAGCAGCCGTAGGACAGGGGGTAACTATGGCTACACCTTC. Its protein is CASSRRTGGNYGYTF. V and J are TRBV27 and TRBJ1-2; 10 bases line up with TRBD1. CDR3 length: 15 residues. V lost 6 bases to trimming and J lost 1 base; unmatched junction nucleotides: 5. Germline loops: CDR1 MNHEY, CDR2 SMNVEV (reference sequence).

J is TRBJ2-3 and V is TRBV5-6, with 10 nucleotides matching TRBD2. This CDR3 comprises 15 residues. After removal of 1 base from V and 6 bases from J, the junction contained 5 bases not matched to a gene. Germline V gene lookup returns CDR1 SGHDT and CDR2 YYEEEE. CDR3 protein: CASSLQPSGSDTQYF. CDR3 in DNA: TGTGCCAGCAGCTTGCAGCCTAGCGGGAGCGATACGCAGTATTTT.

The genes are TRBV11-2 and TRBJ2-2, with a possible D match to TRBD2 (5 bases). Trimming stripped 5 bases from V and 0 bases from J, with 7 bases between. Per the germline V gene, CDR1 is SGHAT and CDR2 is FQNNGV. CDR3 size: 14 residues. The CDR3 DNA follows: TGTGCCAGCAGCCCGGGGACGAACACCGGGGAGCTGTTTTTT. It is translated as CASSPGTNTGELFF.

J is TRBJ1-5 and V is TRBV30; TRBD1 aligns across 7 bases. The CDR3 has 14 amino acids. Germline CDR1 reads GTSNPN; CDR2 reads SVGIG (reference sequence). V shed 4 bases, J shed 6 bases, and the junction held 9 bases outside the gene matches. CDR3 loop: CAWIRRGQFQPQHF. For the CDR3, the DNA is TGTGCCTGGATCAGAAGGGGGCAGTTTCAGCCCCAGCATTTT.

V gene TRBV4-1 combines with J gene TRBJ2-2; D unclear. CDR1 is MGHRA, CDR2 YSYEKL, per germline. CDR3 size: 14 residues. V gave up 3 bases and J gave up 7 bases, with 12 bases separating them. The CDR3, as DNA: TGCGCCAGCAGCCATAGCTTAGAAGGCGGGGAGCTGTTTTTT. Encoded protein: CASSHSLEGGELFF.

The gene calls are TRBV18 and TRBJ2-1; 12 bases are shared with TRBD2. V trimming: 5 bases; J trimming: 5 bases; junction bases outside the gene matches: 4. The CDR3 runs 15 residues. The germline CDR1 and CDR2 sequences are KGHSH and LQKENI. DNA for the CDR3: TGTGCCAGCTCAAGGACTAGCGGGGAGAACAATGAGCAGTTCTTC. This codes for CASSRTSGENNEQFF.

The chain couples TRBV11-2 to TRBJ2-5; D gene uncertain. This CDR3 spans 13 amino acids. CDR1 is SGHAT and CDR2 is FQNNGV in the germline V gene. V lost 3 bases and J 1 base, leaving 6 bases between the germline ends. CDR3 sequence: CASSFPGQETQYF. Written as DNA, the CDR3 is TGTGCCAGCAGCTTCCCCGGCCAAGAGACCCAGTACTTC. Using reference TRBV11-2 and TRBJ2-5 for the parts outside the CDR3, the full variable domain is EAGVAQSPRYKIIEKRQSVAFWCNPISGHATLYWYQQILGQGPKLLIQFQNNGVVDDSQLPKDRFSAERLKGVDSTLKIQPAKLEDSAVYLCASSFPGQETQYFGPGTRLLVL.

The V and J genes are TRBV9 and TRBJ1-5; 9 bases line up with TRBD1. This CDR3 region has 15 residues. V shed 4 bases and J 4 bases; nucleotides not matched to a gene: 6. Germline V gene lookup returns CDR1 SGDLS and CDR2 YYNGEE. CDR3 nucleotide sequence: TGTGCCAGCAGCCCCTGGGGGACAGGGAATCAGCCCCAGCATTTT. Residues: CASSPWGTGNQPQHF.